Ten or more counts support the clone carrying this T cell receptor beta chain. Its antigen is still unknown. The CDR3 extends over 14 amino acids. In germline, CDR1 is MDHEN, CDR2 SYDVKM. The germline V and J ends were trimmed by 7 bases and 4 bases, with 11 bases remaining between them. These data belong to a study of T-cell reconstitution after alpha-beta-depleted transplantation in children. Study observations and caveats: Surviving recipient T cells and thymic progenitors underlay high day-60 TCRbeta diversity in some patients. T cells produced anew were the main source of T-cell counts and diversity one year after transplant.

Preparation of the TCRbeta library used unique molecular identifiers. Each CDR3 protein is one row after TCRdb ran MiXCR on the PCR reads. The sample shows 200,000 or so distinct CDR3 sequences, just under 6.5% of them seen only once. The rearrangement joins TRBV28 to TRBJ2-6; D not certain. The sequencing used PBMCs, collected before TCRalphabeta/CD19-depleted stem cell transplant. This receptor was taken from a girl under three years old with combined immunodeficiency, due to receive a stem cell transplant. Written as DNA, the CDR3 is TGTGCCAGCACTGAGGTTACCGGGGCCAACGTCCTGACTTTC. Translating gives CASTEVTGANVLTF.